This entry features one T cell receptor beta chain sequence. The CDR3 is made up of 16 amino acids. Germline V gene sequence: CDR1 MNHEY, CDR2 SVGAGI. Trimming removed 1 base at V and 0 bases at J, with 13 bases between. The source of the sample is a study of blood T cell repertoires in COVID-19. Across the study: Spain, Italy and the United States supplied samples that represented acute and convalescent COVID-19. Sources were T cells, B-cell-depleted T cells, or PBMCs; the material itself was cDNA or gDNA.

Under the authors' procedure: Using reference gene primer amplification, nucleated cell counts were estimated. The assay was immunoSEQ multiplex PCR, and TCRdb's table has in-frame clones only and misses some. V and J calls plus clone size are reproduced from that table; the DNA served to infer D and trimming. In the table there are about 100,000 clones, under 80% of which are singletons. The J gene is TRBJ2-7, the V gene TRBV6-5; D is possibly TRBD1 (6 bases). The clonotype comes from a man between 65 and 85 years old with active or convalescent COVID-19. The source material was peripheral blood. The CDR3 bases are TGTGCCAGCAGTTACTACAGTCAGGGGAGCTCCTACGAGCAGTACTTC. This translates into CASSYYSQGSSYEQYF.